The following is a TCR beta chain sequence with its context. The CDR3 runs to 11 residues. Germline V gene data show CDR1 as MDHEN and CDR2 as SYDVKM. Trimming took 3 bases from V and 10 from J, leaving 7 bases between them. In the authors' methods: Cell counts per sample came from amplifying reference gene primers. The data were produced by immunoSEQ multiplex PCR, yet TCRdb's version contains in-frame clones alone and is incomplete. Clone size and the V and J calls come from that table; the DNA yielded D and trimming. The sample has roughly 73,000 clones; around nine tenths are singletons. This entry belongs to a study of blood T cell repertoires in COVID-19.

The receptor comes from a human donor in a cohort sampled during active COVID-19. The material sequenced was peripheral blood. The rearrangement joins TRBV28 to TRBJ2-1; D not resolved. CDR3 in amino acids: CASSLLAEQFF. Written as DNA, the CDR3 is TGTGCCAGCAGTTTGTTGGCAGAGCAGTTCTTC.